This entry concerns a single TCR beta chain. Its cognate antigen is unknown. The data derive from a study of cytomegalovirus exposure and HLA in healthy donors. Study-level points and caveats: Sequencing probably produced one cluster of sequence variants that were highly shared. In vitro checks showed that a few CMV-associated chains really do target CMV antigens. TCR beta sequences reportedly predicted the HLA-A and HLA-B alleles of most subjects accurately.

The V gene end was trimmed by 4 bases and the J gene end by 2 bases; junction bases not matched to a gene: 12. Germline CDR1 and CDR2: SGHDN and FVKESK. CDR3 size: 18 residues. PCR amplification relied on 60 Vbeta primers (plus 13 Jbeta primers). Sequenced by immunoSEQ multiplex PCR; TCRdb stores in-frame clones only, minus some. The profile shows about 110,000 clones, approximately 80% of them singletons. This TCR came from a male donor in good health and CMV-seronegative. The chain recombines TRBV14 with TRBJ2-1, with 9 bases aligning to TRBD2. Source material: PBMCs. CDR3 protein: CASSLPRGASGAYNEQFF. The CDR3 DNA is TGTGCCAGCAGCCTCCCCAGGGGGGCTAGCGGGGCCTACAATGAGCAGTTCTTC.